This entry describes one T cell receptor (beta chain). V shed 7 bases, J shed 7 bases, and the junction held 12 bases outside the gene matches. The CDR3 runs 16 residues. CDR1 SGHAT and CDR2 FQNNGV come from the germline V gene. Methods used by the authors: Researchers report that nucleated cell counts were estimated from reference gene primer amplification. Repertoires were generated with immunoSEQ multiplex PCR, while TCRdb's copy carries only in-frame clones and drops some. V and J calls and clone size are copied from that table; D and trimming were computed from the DNA. The data contain tens of thousands of clones, roughly 89% of them seen just once; the ten biggest clones take up about 15%. The sample comes from a study of blood T cell repertoires in COVID-19.

What was sequenced was peripheral blood. The chain carries TRBV11-2 and TRBJ2-1, with 11 bases identical to TRBD2. The TCR comes from a man aged 65 to 85 with active or convalescent COVID-19. DNA for the CDR3: TGTGCCAGCACCCAAGCCGGGACTAGCGGCAGGAATGAGCAGTTCTTC. It encodes CASTQAGTSGRNEQFF.